This T cell receptor beta chain was retrieved from a study of T cell responses to AZD1222 COVID-19 vaccine. Here immunoSEQ multiplex PCR was the method, and the copy in TCRdb shows in-frame clones only, minus some. The repertoire holds around 160,000 clones, with about 91% as singletons. Looked up from germline, CDR1 is PRHDT and CDR2 is FYEKMQ (reference sequence). J was trimmed by 4 bases and V by 5 bases; bases with no gene match: 11. The CDR3 contains 16 residues. The TCR originated in an adult in good health. Sequenced material: peripheral blood, taken on day 0 of AZD1222 vaccination. The V and J genes are TRBV13 and TRBJ2-1; the match to TRBD1 covers 7 bases. Here the CDR3 reads CASSIDDRETYNEQFF. The CDR3 DNA reads TGTGCCAGCAGCATAGACGACAGGGAGACTTACAATGAGCAGTTCTTC.